This T cell receptor beta chain stems from a study of Ad26.COV2.S vaccination and SARS-CoV-2 variants. In germline, CDR1 is SGHDT, CDR2 YYEEEE. This CDR3 region has 14 residues. The ends lost 2 bases at V and 14 bases at J; junction bases unmatched: 9. Treatment defined: some 19 received Ad26.COV2.S at low or high dose, single or two shots; 5 received placebo; per-sample allocation not given. Sampling took place 63 days after the first vaccine or placebo injection. The table came from immunoSEQ multiplex PCR; TCRdb's copy has only in-frame clones and leaves some out. The sample records around 320,000 clones, roughly 84% being singletons.

The specimen comprised peripheral blood, sampled in a trial of Ad26.COV2.S vaccine versus placebo. The V gene is TRBV5-6, the J gene TRBJ1-6; 8 nucleotides line up with TRBD1. The sequence was obtained from a person aged 18-60 years who received the Ad26.COV2.S COVID-19 vaccine or a placebo. The CDR3 reads CASSLQGDGFTLHF. The CDR3, as DNA: TGTGCCAGCAGCTTACAGGGGGACGGATTCACCCTCCACTTT. Drawing the rest from reference TRBV5-6 and TRBJ1-6, the complete variable domain is DAGVTQSPTHLIKTRGQQVTLRCSPKSGHDTVSWYQQALGQGPQFIFQYYEEEERQRGNFPDRFSGHQFPNYSSELNVNALLLGDSALYLCASSLQGDGFTLHFGNGTRLTVT.